This T cell receptor beta chain was profiled in a study of cytomegalovirus exposure and HLA in healthy donors. Looking at the study overall: From some 190 million T cells, an earlier analysis saw 120 million or so unique TCR beta sequences.

Whole-study findings and limits: Available immune exposure information was restricted to CMV serostatus only.

On this clone: Its antigen is as yet unknown.

The CDR3 extends over 14 amino acids. The V end lost 0 bases, the J end lost 4 bases, and 9 bases lay between the germline ends. Germline-derived CDR1 and CDR2 are LGHNA and YNFKEQ. The PCR made use of 60 Vbeta and 13 Jbeta primers. This table comes from immunoSEQ multiplex PCR, and its TCRdb copy is limited to in-frame clones, with some not included. The sample includes fewer than 150,000 clones, roughly 80% seen only once; the top ten take roughly 4.7%. The specimen sequenced was PBMCs. This clonotype originated in a male donor in good health and CMV-seronegative. The chain employs TRBV4-2 and TRBJ1-2; D is perhaps TRBD1 (6 bases). This CDR3 is CASSQEQGLYGYTF. The CDR3 coding sequence is TGTGCCAGCAGCCAAGAACAGGGTCTCTATGGCTACACCTTC.